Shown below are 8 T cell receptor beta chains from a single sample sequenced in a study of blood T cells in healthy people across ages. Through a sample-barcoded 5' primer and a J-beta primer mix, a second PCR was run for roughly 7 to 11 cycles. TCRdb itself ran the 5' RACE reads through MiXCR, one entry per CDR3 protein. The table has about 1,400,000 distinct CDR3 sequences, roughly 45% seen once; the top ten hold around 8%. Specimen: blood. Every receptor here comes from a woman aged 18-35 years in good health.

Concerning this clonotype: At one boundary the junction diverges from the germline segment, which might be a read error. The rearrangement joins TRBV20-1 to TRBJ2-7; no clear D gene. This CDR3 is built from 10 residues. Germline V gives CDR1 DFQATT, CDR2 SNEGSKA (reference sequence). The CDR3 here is CGAPPYEQYF. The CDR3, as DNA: TGCGGTGCTCCTCCCTACGAGCAGTACTTC.

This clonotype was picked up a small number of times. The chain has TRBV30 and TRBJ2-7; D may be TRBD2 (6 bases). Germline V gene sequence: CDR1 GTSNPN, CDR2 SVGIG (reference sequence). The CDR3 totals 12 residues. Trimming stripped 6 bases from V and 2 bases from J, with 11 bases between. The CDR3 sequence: CACAGRPYEQYF. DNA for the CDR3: TGTGCCTGCGCCGGGAGACCCTACGAGCAGTACTTC.

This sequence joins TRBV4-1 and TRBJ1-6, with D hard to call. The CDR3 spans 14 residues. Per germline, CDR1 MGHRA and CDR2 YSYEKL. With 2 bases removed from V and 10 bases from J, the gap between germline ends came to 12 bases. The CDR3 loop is CASSQRAEASPLHF. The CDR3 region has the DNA TGCGCCAGCAGCCAACGGGCGGAGGCCTCACCCCTCCACTTT.

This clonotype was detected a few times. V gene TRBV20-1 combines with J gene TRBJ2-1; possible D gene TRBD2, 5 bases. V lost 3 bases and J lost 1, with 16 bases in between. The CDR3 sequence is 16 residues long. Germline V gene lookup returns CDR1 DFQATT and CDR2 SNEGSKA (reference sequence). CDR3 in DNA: TGCAGTGCTAGCAGCCTGGAGGCTATTTCCTACAATGAGCAGTTCTTC. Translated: CSASSLEAISYNEQFF.

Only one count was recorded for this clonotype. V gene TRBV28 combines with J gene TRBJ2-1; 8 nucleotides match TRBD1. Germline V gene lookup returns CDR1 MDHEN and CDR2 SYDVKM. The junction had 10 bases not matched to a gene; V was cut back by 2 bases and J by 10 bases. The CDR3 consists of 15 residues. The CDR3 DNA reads TGTGCCAGCAGTTTAACAGGGGGGAGCTCCTACGAGCAGTTCTTC. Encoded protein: CASSLTGGSSYEQFF. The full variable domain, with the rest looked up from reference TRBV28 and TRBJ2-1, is DVKVTQSSRYLVKRTGEKVFLECVQDMDHENMFWYRQDPGLGLRLIYFSYDVKMKEKGDIPEGYSVSREKKERFSLILESASTNQTSMYLCASSLTGGSSYEQFFGPGTRLTVL.

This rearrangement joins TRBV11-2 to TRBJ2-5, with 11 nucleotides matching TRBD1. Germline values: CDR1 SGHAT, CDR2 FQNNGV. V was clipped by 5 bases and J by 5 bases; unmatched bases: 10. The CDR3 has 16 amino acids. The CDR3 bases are TGTGCCAGCAGCCTGGGGACAGGGGGGCTTAGGGAGACCCAGTACTTC. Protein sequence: CASSLGTGGLRETQYF.

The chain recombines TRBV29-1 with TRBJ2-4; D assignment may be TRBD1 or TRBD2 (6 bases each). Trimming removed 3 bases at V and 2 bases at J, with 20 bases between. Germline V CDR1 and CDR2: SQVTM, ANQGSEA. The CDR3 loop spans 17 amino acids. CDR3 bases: TGCAGCGTTGAGGCCCTCCTGGGGGGCGCCTCCAAAAACATTCAGTACTTC. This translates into CSVEALLGGASKNIQYF.

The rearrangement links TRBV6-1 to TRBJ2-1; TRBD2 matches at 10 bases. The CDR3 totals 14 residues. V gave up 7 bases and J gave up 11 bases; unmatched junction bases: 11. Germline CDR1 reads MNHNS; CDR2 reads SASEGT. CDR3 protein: CASTLEVAGGQQFF. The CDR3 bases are TGTGCCAGCACCCTAGAGGTAGCGGGAGGTCAGCAGTTCTTC.